The clone carrying this T cell receptor beta chain came up a few times. What it binds is not known. Mismatch with germline at one junction end may stem from a read error. This CDR3 is 15 amino acids long. Per germline, CDR1 MDHEN and CDR2 SYDVKM. This sample is part of a study of blood T cells in healthy people across ages. Broader study findings: In older individuals, TCR beta diversity per million T cells was lower, falling roughly linearly with age.

For the second PCR, which ran for about 7 to 11 cycles, a sample-barcoded 5' primer and a J-beta primer mix were used. Each cDNA molecule was tagged by a template-switch adaptor with 12 random nucleotides. Any given sample supplied a minimum of 3 million CDR3-containing paired-end reads. TCRdb redid the calling of the 5' RACE reads with MiXCR, one entry per CDR3 protein. The table lists hundreds of thousands of distinct CDR3 sequences, around 31% of them singletons. This sequence originates from a woman of 80 years or more in good health. Material for sequencing was blood. The chain recombines TRBV28 with TRBJ2-3; D tentatively reads TRBD1 or TRBD2 (5 bases each). CDR3 sequence: CASSLGFRGTDMQYF. The CDR3 nucleotides are TGTGCCAGCAGTTTGGGGTTCCGGGGCACAGATATGCAGTATTTT.